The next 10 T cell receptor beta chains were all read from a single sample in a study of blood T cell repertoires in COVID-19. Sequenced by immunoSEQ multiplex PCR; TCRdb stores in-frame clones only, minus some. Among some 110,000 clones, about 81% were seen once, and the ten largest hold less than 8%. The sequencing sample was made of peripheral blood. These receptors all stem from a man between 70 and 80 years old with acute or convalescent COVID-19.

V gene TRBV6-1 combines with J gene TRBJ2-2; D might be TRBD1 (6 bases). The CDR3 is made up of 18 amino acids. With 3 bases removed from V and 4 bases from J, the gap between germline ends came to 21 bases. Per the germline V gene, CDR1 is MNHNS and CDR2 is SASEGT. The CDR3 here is CASSEKWGPTGPTGELFF. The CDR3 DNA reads TGTGCCAGCAGTGAGAAGTGGGGACCGACAGGACCCACCGGGGAGCTGTTTTTT.

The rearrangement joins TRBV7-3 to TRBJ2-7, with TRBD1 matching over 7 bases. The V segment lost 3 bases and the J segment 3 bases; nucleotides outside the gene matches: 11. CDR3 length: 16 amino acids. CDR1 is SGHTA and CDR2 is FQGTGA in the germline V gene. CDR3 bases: TGTGCCAGCAGCTTTGGGACAGCCCGATCGGGCTACGAGCAGTACTTC. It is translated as CASSFGTARSGYEQYF.

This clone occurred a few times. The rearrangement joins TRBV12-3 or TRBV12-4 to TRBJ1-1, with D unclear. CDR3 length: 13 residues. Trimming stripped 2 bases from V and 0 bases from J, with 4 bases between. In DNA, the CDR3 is TGTGCCAGCAGTTTACACATGAACACTGAAGCTTTCTTT. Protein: CASSLHMNTEAFF.

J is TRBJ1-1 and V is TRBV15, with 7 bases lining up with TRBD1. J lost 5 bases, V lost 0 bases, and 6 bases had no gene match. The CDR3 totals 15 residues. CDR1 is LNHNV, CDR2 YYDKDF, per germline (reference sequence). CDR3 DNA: TGTGCCACCAGCAGAGATCAAGGGGGCTGGACTGAAGCTTTCTTT. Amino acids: CATSRDQGGWTEAFF.

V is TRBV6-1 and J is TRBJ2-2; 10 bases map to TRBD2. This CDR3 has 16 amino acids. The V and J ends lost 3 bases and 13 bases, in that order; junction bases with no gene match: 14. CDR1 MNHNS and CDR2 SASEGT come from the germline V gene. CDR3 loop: CASSELSPRAGGPLFF. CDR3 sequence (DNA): TGTGCCAGCAGTGAGTTATCACCTCGAGCGGGGGGGCCGCTGTTTTTT.

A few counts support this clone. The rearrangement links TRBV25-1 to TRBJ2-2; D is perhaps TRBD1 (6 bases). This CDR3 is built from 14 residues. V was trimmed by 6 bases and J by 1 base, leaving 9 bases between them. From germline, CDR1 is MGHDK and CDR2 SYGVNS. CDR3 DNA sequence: TGTGCCAGCAGGAAGGGACAGAACACCGGGGAGCTGTTTTTT. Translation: CASRKGQNTGELFF. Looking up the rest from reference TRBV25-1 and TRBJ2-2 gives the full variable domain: EADIYQTPRYLVIGTGKKITLECSQTMGHDKMYWYQQDPGMELHLIHYSYGVNSTEKGDLSSESTVSRIRTEHFPLTLESARPSHTSQYLCASRKGQNTGELFFGEGSRLTVL.

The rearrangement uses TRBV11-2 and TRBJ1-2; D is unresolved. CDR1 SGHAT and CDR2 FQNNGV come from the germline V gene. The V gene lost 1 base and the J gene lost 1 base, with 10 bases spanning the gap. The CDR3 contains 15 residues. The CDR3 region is CASSLGSTRNYGYTF. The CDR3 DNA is TGTGCCAGCAGCTTAGGTTCTACGCGTAACTATGGCTACACCTTC. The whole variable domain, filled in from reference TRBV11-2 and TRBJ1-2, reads EAGVAQSPRYKIIEKRQSVAFWCNPISGHATLYWYQQILGQGPKLLIQFQNNGVVDDSQLPKDRFSAERLKGVDSTLKIQPAKLEDSAVYLCASSLGSTRNYGYTFGSGTRLTVV.

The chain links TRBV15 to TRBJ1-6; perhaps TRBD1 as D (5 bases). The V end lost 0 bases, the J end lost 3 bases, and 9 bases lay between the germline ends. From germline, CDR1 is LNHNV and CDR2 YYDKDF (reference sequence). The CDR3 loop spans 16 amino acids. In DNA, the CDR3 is TGTGCCACCAGCAGAGAGACAGAGTTCTATAATTCACCCCTCCACTTT. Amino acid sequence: CATSRETEFYNSPLHF.

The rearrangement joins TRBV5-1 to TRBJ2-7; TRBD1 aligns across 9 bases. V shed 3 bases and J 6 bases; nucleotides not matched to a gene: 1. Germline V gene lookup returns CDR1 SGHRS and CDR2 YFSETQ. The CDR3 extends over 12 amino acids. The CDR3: CASSSTGGEQYF. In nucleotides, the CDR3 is TGCGCCAGCAGCTCGACAGGGGGCGAGCAGTACTTC.

The CDR3: CASSIRTGGSNQPQHF. CDR3 in DNA: TGTGCCAGTAGTATACGGACAGGGGGGAGCAATCAGCCCCAGCATTTT. The chain combines TRBV19 with TRBJ1-5; 10 bases map to TRBD1. The germline V gene encodes CDR1 LNHDA and CDR2 SQIVND (reference sequence). V shed 2 bases and J 1 base; nucleotides not matched to a gene: 2. The CDR3 is 16 residues long.